The sequence of this T cell receptor (beta chain) was determined in a study of naive CD8 T cells in extremely preterm neonates. V lost 6 bases and J lost 7, with 16 bases in between. This CDR3 is built from 13 residues. Germline V gene lookup returns CDR1 MNHEY and CDR2 SVGAGI. Method: immunoSEQ multiplex PCR; TCRdb's copy keeps in-frame clones and lacks some. Of around 5,000 clones listed, approximately 96% were seen once; the top ten hold about 0.4%. This chain joins TRBV6-5 and TRBJ2-7, with D tentatively TRBD1 (5 bases). The sequenced sample was naive CD8+ T cells from blood. This receptor was taken from a human donor in good health. As DNA, the CDR3 is TGTGCCAGCAGCTGGACACTCTTAGGGGAGCAGTACTTC. Translated, it gives CASSWTLLGEQYF.